This T cell receptor beta chain came from a study of Ad26.COV2.S vaccination and SARS-CoV-2 variants (dated by TCRdb to the early 2020s). In terms of the full investigation: Donors in the vaccine arm were drawn from COV1001, a phase I-IIa trial of Ad26.COV2.S in healthy adults that was multicentre, randomized, double-blind and placebo-controlled. Trial participants were randomized into five groups of five: low-dose or high-dose Ad26.COV2.S given once or twice, or placebo on both occasions. TCRbeta repertoire sequencing was used to assess the specificity and breadth of SARS-CoV-2-reactive T cell receptors after Ad26.COV2.S vaccination. Investigators did not know the trial group allocation while performing experiments and assessing outcomes. Ad26.COV2.S was administered intramuscularly at a dose of 5x10^10 or 1x10^11 viral particles, either as one shot or as two shots given 56 days apart. The TCR-sequenced set comprised about 32 samples: around 20 Ad26.COV2.S vaccine recipients, 5 placebo recipients and 8 SARS-CoV-2 convalescent individuals.

CDR1 SGHTA and CDR2 FQGNSA were looked up in the germline V gene. V trim: 6 bases; J trim: 3 bases; unmatched bases: 4. The CDR3 runs 13 residues from the cysteine to the phenylalanine. Only the CDR3 DNA is retained, 39 bases long and in frame from the first base. On the study overall, not on this receptor specifically: Vaccine and placebo recipients had similar non-spike TCR breadth, a finding consistent with the vaccine containing only spike. Ad26.COV2.S recipients had higher spike-specific TCR breadth than placebo recipients (P = 0.0014). After vaccination, spike-specific CD8+ and CD4+ T cell responses were reported to show substantial breadth. According to the authors, total T cell responses may have been underestimated by the TCR breadth and depth analyses. The study was not powered for comparison of responses between vaccine doses or regimens.

Points on this clone: Its cognate antigen has yet to be identified. There are no base qualities to consult, and no much larger clone falls within one base.

The treatment or condition label of this sample denotes: some 20 received Ad26.COV2.S at low or high dose, single or two shots; 5 received placebo; per-sample allocation not given. Repertoires of vaccine and placebo recipients were sequenced from samples collected on day 63 after the first injection. Cohort 1b enrolled roughly 25 adults aged 18-55 years at a single site in Boston, USA, between 29 July and 7 August 2020. Ad26.COV2.S consisted of a replication-incompetent adenovirus type 26 vector by which a prefusion-stabilized SARS-CoV-2 spike protein from the original Wuhan strain was expressed. The immunoSEQ Assay was used to sequence TCRbeta CDR3 regions. After extraction, genomic DNA underwent amplification by bias-controlled multiplex PCR, followed by high-throughput sequencing. For the original study's pipeline: To quantify the absolute abundance of every unique TCRbeta CDR3 region, sequences were collapsed and filtered. T cell fraction was estimated by normalizing TCRbeta template counts to usable DNA, which was measured by amplifying reference genes present in all nucleated cells. Repertoire TCRs were annotated as SARS-CoV-2-specific by exact matching of V gene, CDR3 amino acid sequence and J gene to a known reactive TCR set. The reference SARS-CoV-2 TCR set came from MIRA and was filtered for enrichment in COVID-19-positive ImmuneCODE repertoires, removing public or cross-reactive TCRs. Using the MIRA antigens, annotated TCRs were further analysed by specific ORF or by position within an ORF. Depth was the summed frequency of annotated unique rearrangements, while breadth was defined as annotated unique rearrangements over total unique productive rearrangements. Two-sided Wilcoxon rank-sum tests were used to compare TCR breadth between groups. The immuneACCESS repertoire file appears here via TCRdb, limited to in-frame rearrangements. These files lack a portion of the clones; in checked studies, under half of the deficit traces to unresolved V genes, and the cause of the others is not known. V and J calls and clone size are given by that table; D and trimming were obtained from the DNA. The sample table contains over 400,000 clones; only one count was recorded for 80% to 95% of them. The top ten hold around 4.5% of the sample.

This sample comprised peripheral blood, obtained in a trial of Ad26.COV2.S vaccine versus placebo. Here the chain combines TRBV7-2 and TRBJ2-7; 8 bases in the middle match TRBD2. The clonotype comes from a person aged 18-65 years who received the Ad26.COV2.S COVID-19 vaccine or a placebo. The nucleotide sequence is given as TGTGCCAGCAGTCCGGGAGGGCGCTACGAGCAGTACTTC. Translated, it reads CASSPGGRYEQYF.